This TCR beta chain was documented in a study of post-analysis software for immune sequencing data. Findings and limits, study-wide: The study found significantly lower normalized Chao1 diversity in multiple sclerosis patients than in controls. With TRBV5-6, TRBV5-1 and TRBV20-1 included, several TRBV segments were more frequent in patients than in controls.

Carried by the TCR beta cDNA libraries were unique molecular identifiers. Out of about 1 to 11 million T cells, about 500,000 cDNA molecules were generated. MiXCR was run by TCRdb on the PCR reads, yielding one entry per CDR3 protein. The sample has about 770,000 distinct CDR3 sequences, roughly 50% seen once. Note on this clonotype: Its cognate antigen is unknown.

Germline V gives CDR1 DFQATT, CDR2 SNEGSKA (reference sequence). The CDR3 totals 14 residues. The trim removed 4 bases at V and 4 bases at J, leaving 6 bases unmatched. This chain uses TRBV20-1 with TRBJ2-7, with TRBD2 matching 11 bases. The sequence was obtained from a girl aged 10 to 17 with multiple sclerosis. The sample was blood. CDR3 bases: TGCAGTGCTACTAGCGGGAGGAGTAGGTACGAGCAGTACTTC. It codes for CSATSGRSRYEQYF.